One sample yielded the 31 T cell receptor beta chains listed below, sequenced in a study of OX40 agonist ivuxolimab in advanced cancers. This table comes from immunoSEQ multiplex PCR, and its TCRdb copy is limited to in-frame clones, with some not included. Of under 95,000 clones listed, roughly 82% are singletons. This material consisted of CD4+ or CD8+ T cells sorted from blood, taken in a trial of the OX40 agonist ivuxolimab. Receptors originate from an adult with an advanced solid tumor such as melanoma, head and neck, liver or kidney cancer.

The chain has TRBV14 and TRBJ2-5; D possibly uses TRBD1 or TRBD2 (6 bases each). The CDR3 length is 15 residues. The V end was cut by 4 bases, the J end by 4 bases, with 16 bases between. Germline V gene sequence: CDR1 SGHDN, CDR2 FVKESK. CDR3 sequence: CASSRQVGGPETQYF. CDR3 nucleotides: TGTGCCAGCAGCCGACAGGTGGGGGGCCCAGAGACCCAGTACTTC.

The genes are TRBV4-2 and TRBJ2-1, with D unclear. V was cut by 2 bases and J by 8 bases, with 19 bases left in between. The germline CDR1 and CDR2 sequences are LGHNA and YNFKEQ. The CDR3 contains 16 residues. The CDR3 sequence is CASSQLTEGSVDEQFF. Here the CDR3 DNA reads TGTGCCAGCAGCCAATTGACGGAAGGGTCGGTCGATGAGCAGTTCTTC.

V gene TRBV19 combines with J gene TRBJ1-4, with 7 nucleotides matching TRBD1. Germline values: CDR1 LNHDA, CDR2 SQIVND (reference sequence). There are 13 residues in the CDR3. V was clipped by 5 bases and J by 13 bases; unmatched bases: 10. The CDR3, as DNA: TGTGCCAGTAGTGGGACAGCCTCATACGGACTGTTTTTT. It specifies CASSGTASYGLFF.

This clone has only one observation. The V and J genes are TRBV28 and TRBJ1-4, with D unresolved. The CDR3 is made up of 12 amino acids. Germline assignment: CDR1 MDHEN and CDR2 SYDVKM. V gave up 7 bases and J gave up 8 bases, with 11 bases separating them. The CDR3 is CASMTPAEKLFF. The CDR3, as DNA: TGTGCCAGCATGACCCCAGCAGAAAAACTGTTTTTT. The full variable domain, in which reference TRBV28 and TRBJ1-4 provide the parts outside the CDR3, is DVKVTQSSRYLVKRTGEKVFLECVQDMDHENMFWYRQDPGLGLRLIYFSYDVKMKEKGDIPEGYSVSREKKERFSLILESASTNQTSMYLCASMTPAEKLFFGSGTQLSVL.

The chain recombines TRBV2 with TRBJ1-1; D is possibly TRBD1 (5 bases). The CDR3 sequence is 15 residues long. V was clipped by 8 bases and J by 2 bases, with 18 bases between them. Germline V gives CDR1 SNHLY, CDR2 FYNNEI. The CDR3 loop reads CASASSGTANTEAFF. Written as DNA, the CDR3 is TGTGCCAGCGCCTCTTCCGGGACGGCCAACACTGAAGCTTTCTTT.

The gene calls are TRBV7-8 and TRBJ2-4; unclear D gene. CDR1 and CDR2 from the germline V gene are SGHVS and FQNEAQ. Trimming left V 1 base short and J 7 bases short, with 14 bases between. The CDR3 has 15 amino acids. Here the CDR3 reads CASSLVSDQVNIQYF. The CDR3, as DNA: TGTGCCAGCAGCTTAGTGTCCGACCAGGTTAACATTCAGTACTTC.

The chain carries TRBV2 and TRBJ2-5; D unresolved. There are 14 residues in the CDR3. Trimming pared 6 bases from V and 1 base from J, leaving 12 bases between. The V gene's germline CDR1 is SNHLY and CDR2 FYNNEI. Written as DNA, the CDR3 is TGTGCCAGCAGGAACGTAAGAACCCAAGAGACCCAGTACTTC. Residues: CASRNVRTQETQYF.

The chain uses TRBV7-3 and TRBJ2-1; D may be TRBD2 (7 bases). Trimming took off 4 bases at V and 16 bases at J, with 20 bases between the two ends. The CDR3 covers 13 residues. CDR1 is SGHTA and CDR2 is FQGTGA in the germline V gene. CDR3 coding DNA: TGTGCCAGCAGCTCCGGACCCGGGGGGCCTCTCTTCTTC. It yields the protein CASSSGPGGPLFF.

The chain employs TRBV18 and TRBJ2-5; TRBD1 matches 11 bases. Germline V gene lookup returns CDR1 KGHSH and CDR2 LQKENI. CDR3 size: 17 residues. V dropped 4 bases and J dropped 2; count of bases not matched to a gene: 9. The CDR3 sequence: CASSLNHGTGGQETQYF. CDR3 DNA sequence: TGTGCCAGCTCACTAAACCACGGGACAGGGGGACAAGAGACCCAGTACTTC.

With respect to this clone: Other DNA sequences from this sample encode an identical CDR3 as well. The chain recombines TRBV28 with TRBJ1-1; D call uncertain. V gave up 3 bases and J gave up 5 bases, with 7 bases separating them. The germline V gene encodes CDR1 MDHEN and CDR2 SYDVKM. This CDR3 is built from 12 residues. The CDR3 loop reads CASSLVRTEAFF. The CDR3 DNA follows: TGTGCCAGCAGTTTGGTTCGGACTGAAGCTTTCTTT.

As for this clone: The same CDR3 arises from other DNA sequences in this sample as well. The gene calls are TRBV18 and TRBJ2-5; D gene ambiguous. V lost 2 bases and J lost 5, with 9 bases in between. The CDR3 is 13 amino acids. Germline V gene lookup returns CDR1 KGHSH and CDR2 LQKENI. Here the CDR3 reads CASSPGVGETQYF. The CDR3 DNA sequence: TGTGCCAGCTCACCAGGGGTAGGGGAGACCCAGTACTTC.

DNA of the CDR3: TGTGCCAGCAGCTTAACAGGGGGCCCGGACTATGGCTACACCTTC. Protein: CASSLTGGPDYGYTF. The chain is built from TRBV7-3 and TRBJ1-2, with 7 bases lining up with TRBD1. The CDR3 spans 15 residues. Germline CDR1 and CDR2: SGHTA and FQGTGA. The V and J ends lost 0 bases and 3 bases, in that order; junction bases with no gene match: 4.

The V call is TRBV18, the J call TRBJ2-5; D may be TRBD2 (6 bases). The CDR3 runs to 11 residues. V lost 6 bases, J lost 5 bases, and 7 bases lay in between. Germline V gene lookup returns CDR1 KGHSH and CDR2 LQKENI. This chain's CDR3 is CASSRGETQYF. The CDR3 nucleotides read TGTGCCAGCTCCCGGGGGGAGACCCAGTACTTC.

The rearrangement joins TRBV6-6 to TRBJ1-1; 7 bases are shared with TRBD1. The CDR3 is 14 residues long. Germline V gene lookup returns CDR1 MNHNY and CDR2 SVGAGI (reference sequence). V dropped 6 bases and J dropped 1; count of bases not matched to a gene: 5. This CDR3 reads CASSPGTANTEAFF. CDR3 bases: TGTGCCAGCAGCCCCGGGACAGCGAACACTGAAGCTTTCTTT.

This rearrangement joins TRBV6-5 to TRBJ1-5; TRBD1 aligns across 11 bases. Germline V gives CDR1 MNHEY, CDR2 SVGAGI. Trimming at V came to 0 bases and at J to 7 bases, leaving 2 bases not matched to a gene. The CDR3 totals 15 residues. The CDR3 sequence: CASSYSGQGGQPQHF. DNA for the CDR3: TGTGCCAGCAGTTACTCGGGACAGGGGGGACAGCCCCAGCATTTT.

The CDR3 loop is CASSLQGAETQYF. CDR3 DNA sequence: TGCGCCAGCAGCTTACAGGGGGCAGAGACCCAGTACTTC. The chain uses TRBV5-1 and TRBJ2-5; 9 bases line up with TRBD1. The germline V gene encodes CDR1 SGHRS and CDR2 YFSETQ. This CDR3 spans 13 amino acids. J was trimmed by 4 bases and V by 2 bases; bases with no gene match: 0.

The chain carries TRBV18 and TRBJ2-3; either TRBD1 or TRBD2 may supply D (6 bases each). V lost 2 bases, J lost 4 bases, and 13 bases lay in between. The CDR3 extends over 15 amino acids. Germline-derived CDR1 and CDR2 are KGHSH and LQKENI. The CDR3 DNA is TGTGCCAGCTCACCAAGAGGGGGGTCCCCAGATACGCAGTATTTT. This codes for CASSPRGGSPDTQYF.

This clone has just one count. This rearrangement joins TRBV28 to TRBJ2-3; a weak D match, TRBD1 (6 bases). V lost 3 bases and J lost 5, with 15 bases in between. Germline V lookup: CDR1 MDHEN, CDR2 SYDVKM. The CDR3 runs to 15 residues. The CDR3 sequence is CASSFLQGGGDTQYF. The CDR3 DNA follows: TGTGCCAGCAGTTTCCTACAGGGCGGTGGAGATACGCAGTATTTT.

This clone has more than one count but fewer than ten. The chain employs TRBV6-1 and TRBJ1-6; D is unresolved. The CDR3 totals 16 residues. The V gene's germline CDR1 is MNHNS and CDR2 SASEGT. The V end lost 4 bases, the J end lost 0 bases, and 10 bases lay between the germline ends. DNA of the CDR3: TGTGCCAGCAGTGCGACCGTGAGCTCCTATAATTCACCCCTCCACTTT. It specifies CASSATVSSYNSPLHF.

Only a few counts were recorded for this clone. The rearrangement links TRBV10-1 to TRBJ2-7; 7 nucleotides match TRBD1. V lost 3 bases to trimming and J lost 0 bases; unmatched junction nucleotides: 11. The CDR3 is made up of 17 amino acids. CDR1 is WNHNN, CDR2 SYGVQD, per germline (reference sequence). CDR3 nucleotide sequence: TGCGCCAGCAGTGAACAACAGGGGAGCCCAAGCTCCTACGAGCAGTACGTC. Protein sequence: CASSEQQGSPSSYEQYV.

Details on this clone: Distinct nucleotide sequences in the sample also encode this CDR3. The J gene is TRBJ2-3, the V gene TRBV19, with 9 bases lining up with TRBD1. Germline-derived CDR1 and CDR2 are LNHDA and SQIVND (reference sequence). Unmatched junction bases numbered 9, after V lost 2 bases and J lost 6 bases. The CDR3 extends over 16 amino acids. Here the CDR3 reads CASSITGGAGADTQYF. The CDR3 DNA reads TGTGCCAGTAGTATAACAGGGGGCGCAGGAGCGGATACGCAGTATTTT.

The chain combines TRBV7-3 with TRBJ1-2; weak D call: TRBD1 (6 bases). The V gene's germline CDR1 is SGHTA and CDR2 FQGTGA. Trimming removed 1 base from V and 4 bases from J, with 13 bases in between. This CDR3 contains 15 residues. CDR3 sequence reads: CASSLNGGGSYGYTF. The CDR3 nucleotides read TGTGCCAGCAGCTTAAATGGAGGGGGTTCCTATGGCTACACCTTC.

The chain joins TRBV5-1 to TRBJ2-1, with 11 nucleotides matching TRBD1. Trimming took 5 bases from V and 6 from J; bases not matched to a gene: 1. The length of the CDR3 is 13 residues. Germline V gene data show CDR1 as SGHRS and CDR2 as YFSETQ. Here the CDR3 reads CASRGTGGNEQFF. The CDR3 DNA sequence: TGCGCCAGCAGGGGGACAGGGGGCAATGAGCAGTTCTTC.

This rearrangement joins TRBV5-1 to TRBJ2-2; D might be TRBD2 (6 bases). The V end lost 4 bases, the J end lost 6 bases, and 13 bases lay between the germline ends. Germline V lookup: CDR1 SGHRS, CDR2 YFSETQ. This CDR3 has 14 residues. This CDR3 reads CASSPIPGAGELFF. In DNA, the CDR3 is TGCGCCAGCAGCCCGATCCCGGGGGCCGGGGAGCTGTTTTTT. The variable domain in full, with the rest retrieved from reference TRBV5-1 and TRBJ2-2, is KAGVTQTPRYLIKTRGQQVTLSCSPISGHRSVSWYQQTPGQGLQFLFEYFSETQRNKGNFPGRFSGRQFSNSRSEMNVSTLELGDSALYLCASSPIPGAGELFFGEGSRLTVL.

This clone was seen a few times. The chain employs TRBV27 and TRBJ2-2; D ambiguous. CDR3 length: 17 amino acids. Germline CDR1 and CDR2: MNHEY and SMNVEV (reference sequence). Trimming cost V 4 bases and J 3 bases, with 18 bases left between them. CDR3 in amino acids: CASSYALPETYTGELFF. The CDR3 DNA sequence: TGTGCCAGCAGTTATGCCCTGCCGGAAACCTACACCGGGGAGCTGTTTTTT.

The rearrangement uses TRBV7-3 and TRBJ2-1, with D possibly being TRBD2 (5 bases). Trimming stripped 2 bases from V and 13 bases from J, with 15 bases between. The CDR3 sequence is 13 residues long. Per the germline V gene, CDR1 is SGHTA and CDR2 is FQGTGA. DNA of the CDR3: TGTGCCAGCAGCTTAGAGAGAGGGTATCTCCAGTTCTTC. As protein: CASSLERGYLQFF.

The genes are TRBV11-2 and TRBJ1-6; the match to TRBD1 covers 9 bases. The germline V gene encodes CDR1 SGHAT and CDR2 FQNNGV. V was pared by 5 bases and J by 10 bases, with 9 bases of the junction left unmatched. This CDR3 is built from 15 residues. CDR3 bases: TGTGCCAGCAGCCCCCGGGACAGGGAGAAATCACCCCTCCACTTT. The encoded protein is CASSPRDREKSPLHF.

Points on this clone: At one boundary the junction diverges from the germline segment, which might be a read error. CDR3 in amino acids: CASSLRGVGQGLTF. CDR3 DNA: TGTGCCAGCAGCTTAAGGGGTGTGGGACAGGGGCTAACATTT. The chain links TRBV7-9 to TRBJ2-3; 10 nucleotides line up with TRBD1. The CDR3 runs 14 residues. Germline V gene lookup returns CDR1 SEHNR and CDR2 FQNEAQ (reference sequence).

The genes are TRBV7-6 and TRBJ1-1; no clear D. The CDR3 extends over 14 amino acids. V gave up 5 bases and J gave up 3 bases, with 13 bases separating them. Germline V CDR1 and CDR2: SGHVS, FNYEAQ. CDR3 region: CASSREEAHTEAFF. DNA for the CDR3: TGTGCCAGCAGCCGGGAAGAGGCACACACTGAAGCTTTCTTT.

The CDR3 nucleotides are TGTGCCACCAGCAGTGCCCGGGGGCCCGGCACAGATACGCAGTATTTT. Protein product: CATSSARGPGTDTQYF. The chain joins TRBV15 to TRBJ2-3; D may correspond to TRBD1 or TRBD2 (6 bases each). Germline assignment: CDR1 LNHNV and CDR2 YYDKDF (reference sequence). Trimming shortened V by 3 bases and J by 1 base, and 14 bases separated the two germline ends. The CDR3 consists of 16 residues. Combining the CDR3 with reference TRBV15 and TRBJ2-3 gives the whole variable domain DAMVIQNPRYQVTQFGKPVTLSCSQTLNHNVMYWYQQKSSQAPKLLFHYYDKDFNNEADTPDNFQSRRPNTSFCFLDIRSPGLGDTAMYLCATSSARGPGTDTQYFGPGTRLTVL.

The chain carries TRBV7-2 and TRBJ1-2; D ambiguous. CDR1 is SGHTA, CDR2 FQGNSA, per germline. Trimming stripped 1 base from V and 5 bases from J, with 5 bases between. CDR3 length: 12 residues. Here the CDR3 reads CASSLDRYGYTF. The CDR3 DNA reads as TGTGCCAGCAGCTTAGATAGATATGGCTACACCTTC.